This T cell receptor (beta chain) is drawn from a study of spatial heterogeneity in lung cancer. Study summary: Averaged across combinations, each unique TCR and UMI pairing appeared more than ten times in raw reads, which were uncorrected.

Noted time point: blood at routine non-recurrence follow-up after resection. Whole RNA from tumor, nontumor lung or frozen PBMC was sequenced unsorted. From germline, CDR1 is MNHEY and CDR2 SVGAGI. The length of the CDR3 is 17 residues. V lost 7 bases, J lost 0 bases, and 22 bases lay in between. TCRdb called the 5' RACE reads again in MiXCR, with one record for every CDR3 protein. The data contain fewer than 25,000 distinct CDR3 sequences, 8% to 10% of them singletons. This clonotype was recorded a few times. The sequence derives from a male donor with early-stage non-small cell lung cancer. The source material was PBMCs, sampled at follow-up. The J gene is TRBJ2-7, the V gene TRBV6-5; D possibly corresponds to TRBD2 (5 bases). The CDR3 loop is CASTSLRGQSSSYEQYF. The DNA for the CDR3 is TGTGCCAGCACTTCCCTAAGAGGGCAGAGCAGCTCCTACGAGCAGTACTTC.